This TCR beta chain was profiled in a study of shared clonotypes between healthy human individuals. Study context: CD4 naive cells filled three plates per donor, CD4 memory three, CD8 naive two and CD8 memory one.

Study-wide findings and caveats: Tissue TCR repertoires likely differ from these blood-only repertoires.

J lost 2 bases, V lost 3 bases, and 5 bases had no gene match. The CDR3 has 15 residues. Germline V gives CDR1 SGDLS, CDR2 YYNGEE. In the case of this clone: Its antigen is still unknown.

The naive CD8 fraction comprised CD45RO-negative cells positively selected for CCR7 and excluded terminally differentiated effector memory CD45RA+ cells. Study donors comprised healthy, HIV-negative adults devoid of recent acute infection or vaccination. Genomic DNA of every subset was divided equally among multiple immunoSEQ plates. Here immunoSEQ multiplex PCR was the method, and the copy in TCRdb shows in-frame clones only, minus some. The sample has about 2 million clones; around 96% are singletons. Sequencing used naive CD8+ T cells sorted from blood. The chain combines TRBV9 with TRBJ2-7, with 10 bases that match TRBD2. This clonotype was obtained from a man younger than 35 in good health. The CDR3 coding sequence is TGTGCCAGCAGCGCCGGACTAGCGGCAACCTACGAGCAGTACTTC. Its protein is CASSAGLAATYEQYF.